The next 17 T cell receptor beta chains were all read from a single sample in a study of human T cells and chemical hapten exposure. TCRdb ran MiXCR on the RACE reads and lists one entry per CDR3 protein. The sample shows about 250,000 distinct CDR3 sequences, around 7.7% of them seen only once. This sample's time point: pre-sensitization, week 0. Sample treatment: therapeutic diphenylcyclopropenone sensitization with weekly scalp DPC. Sequencing used whole blood, obtained in connection with sensitization to the hapten diphenylcyclopropenone (DPC). All receptors derive from a man younger than 35 with alopecia areata. Some clones in this sample may be carry-over from other donors' samples.

This clonotype was counted a few times. This chain uses TRBV5-1 with TRBJ2-2; possible D gene TRBD2, 5 bases. The CDR3 length is 15 residues. Trimming removed 1 base at V and 5 bases at J, with 12 bases between. Germline assignment: CDR1 SGHRS and CDR2 YFSETQ. CDR3 bases: TGCGCCAGCAGCTTGTTCCGGACTGATACCGGGGAGCTGTTTTTT. This codes for CASSLFRTDTGELFF.

The gene calls are TRBV18 and TRBJ1-1, with 8 nucleotides matching TRBD1. CDR1 KGHSH and CDR2 LQKENI come from the germline V gene. V shed 5 bases and J 1 base; nucleotides not matched to a gene: 6. CDR3 size: 15 residues. The CDR3 DNA reads TGTGCCAGCTCAACCCGGACAGGGTCGAACACTGAAGCTTTCTTT. This translates into CASSTRTGSNTEAFF.

V gene TRBV25-1 combines with J gene TRBJ2-1; the D gene could be TRBD1 or TRBD2 (5 bases each). V was shortened by 2 bases and J by 1 base, with 15 bases between the two germline ends. The CDR3 length is 17 residues. The V gene's germline CDR1 is MGHDK and CDR2 SYGVNS. The CDR3 is CASSEGSGTLSYNEQFF. The CDR3 DNA reads as TGTGCCAGCAGTGAAGGCTCCGGGACCCTTTCCTACAATGAGCAGTTCTTC.

This clonotype showed up just a few times. The chain combines TRBV7-9 with TRBJ2-7, with D possibly being TRBD1 (5 bases). The CDR3 is made up of 16 amino acids. Trimming cost V 5 bases and J 2 bases, with 19 bases left between them. Germline CDR1 reads SEHNR; CDR2 reads FQNEAQ (reference sequence). DNA of the CDR3: TGTGCCAGCAGCCAAAGCCAGGTAGACAGTCCCTACGAGCAGTACTTC. Protein product: CASSQSQVDSPYEQYF.

This clonotype was picked up a small number of times. One end of the junction varies from germline; a read error may be responsible. This chain links TRBV27 with TRBJ1-1, with a possible D match to TRBD1 (5 bases). Per the germline V gene, CDR1 is MNHEY and CDR2 is SMNVEV (reference sequence). The CDR3 loop spans 14 amino acids. The CDR3 protein is CASNPVGQNAEAFF. In nucleotides, the CDR3 is TGTGCCAGCAACCCAGTGGGGCAGAACGCTGAAGCTTTCTTT.

This clonotype occurred many times. V and J are TRBV9 and TRBJ2-6; D ambiguous. In germline, CDR1 is SGDLS, CDR2 YYNGEE. With 3 bases removed from V and 4 bases from J, the gap between germline ends came to 14 bases. The CDR3 has 16 amino acids. The CDR3 coding sequence is TGTGCCAGCAGCGGAACCCTGACTCTGGGGGCCAACGTCCTGACTTTC. Amino acid sequence: CASSGTLTLGANVLTF. The variable domain in full, with the rest retrieved from reference TRBV9 and TRBJ2-6, is DSGVTQTPKHLITATGQRVTLRCSPRSGDLSVYWYQQSLDQGLQFLIQYYNGEERAKGNILERFSAQQFPDLHSELNLSSLELGDSALYFCASSGTLTLGANVLTFGAGSRLTVL.

The gene calls are TRBV6-5 and TRBJ2-5; a possible D gene is TRBD2 (6 bases). Trimming removed 6 bases at V and 4 bases at J, with 12 bases between. Looked up from germline, CDR1 is MNHEY and CDR2 is SVGAGI. CDR3 length: 13 amino acids. The CDR3 protein is CASRSSAGETQYF. CDR3 nucleotide sequence: TGTGCCAGCAGATCTAGCGCGGGAGAGACCCAGTACTTC.

The chain's CDR3 is CASSLKSGVGAFF. The CDR3 DNA sequence: TGTGCCAGCAGCTTAAAGTCAGGGGTTGGAGCTTTCTTT. The V call is TRBV7-2, the J call TRBJ1-1; D may be TRBD1 (6 bases). CDR1 is SGHTA, CDR2 FQGNSA, per germline. Deletions cut 2 bases from V and 10 bases from J, with 14 bases between. The CDR3 totals 13 residues.

This chain joins TRBV7-9 and TRBJ1-1, with a tentative D call TRBD1 (5 bases). Germline CDR1 and CDR2: SEHNR and FQNEAQ (reference sequence). V lost 4 bases and J 4 bases, leaving 16 bases between the germline ends. There are 15 residues in the CDR3. The CDR3 loop reads CASSSLQGRLTEAFF. The CDR3 DNA reads TGTGCCAGCAGCTCCCTGCAGGGACGGCTCACTGAAGCTTTCTTT.

This clonotype was seen many times. The rearrangement uses TRBV5-1 and TRBJ2-7; 8 bases line up with TRBD1. CDR3 length: 13 amino acids. In germline, CDR1 is SGHRS, CDR2 YFSETQ. Germline trimming cut 3 bases from V and 3 bases from J; bases unmatched to any gene: 2. CDR3 sequence (DNA): TGCGCCAGCAGCTGGGACAGGAACTACGAGCAGTACGTC. Its translation: CASSWDRNYEQYV.

This clonotype occurred many times. J is TRBJ1-6 and V is TRBV10-3; no firm D call. The CDR3 length is 11 residues. Germline CDR1 reads ENHRY; CDR2 reads SYGVKD. V gave up 11 bases and J gave up 7 bases, with 9 bases separating them. In nucleotides, the CDR3 is TGTGCCTCGGGTCCCAATTCACCCCTCCACTTT. It translates to CASGPNSPLHF.

The V and J genes are TRBV12-3 or TRBV12-4 and TRBJ2-5, with 11 bases matching TRBD1. The CDR3 sequence is 15 residues long. The V segment lost 6 bases and the J segment 5 bases; nucleotides outside the gene matches: 8. The CDR3 protein is CASRKSDRGLETQYF. The CDR3 DNA sequence: TGTGCCAGCAGAAAATCGGACAGGGGGCTGGAGACCCAGTACTTC.

The chain couples TRBV10-3 to TRBJ1-1, with D possibly being TRBD1 (6 bases). V was cut by 9 bases and J by 4 bases, with 15 bases left in between. Germline loops: CDR1 ENHRY, CDR2 SYGVKD. The CDR3 loop spans 13 amino acids. The DNA for the CDR3 is TGTGCCATAAAAGGGGGGCGGTTCACTGAAGCTTTCTTT. Its translation is CAIKGGRFTEAFF.

This clonotype turned up a few times. The chain recombines TRBV29-1 with TRBJ1-1; no clear D. The germline gives CDR1 SQVTM, CDR2 ANQGSEA. This CDR3 region has 13 residues. Deletions cut 4 bases from V and 3 bases from J, with 12 bases between. DNA for the CDR3: TGCAGCGTTGGGGCGAGTCAGCACACTGAAGCTTTCTTT. Translated: CSVGASQHTEAFF.

This clonotype was seen only a few times. The chain couples TRBV18 to TRBJ2-5; D is perhaps TRBD2 (5 bases). V gave up 2 bases and J gave up 3 bases, with 7 bases separating them. The length of the CDR3 is 13 residues. The germline V gene has CDR1 KGHSH and CDR2 LQKENI. As DNA, the CDR3 is TGTGCCAGCTCACCAACTAGGGAAGAGACCCAGTACTTC. As protein: CASSPTREETQYF.

This sequence joins TRBV7-8 and TRBJ1-4; the D gene is possibly TRBD1 (5 bases). The CDR3 has 16 residues. In germline, CDR1 is SGHVS, CDR2 FQNEAQ. V was pared by 1 base and J by 6 bases, with 15 bases between. The CDR3 DNA is TGTGCCAGCAGCTTAGATCCACCAGGGATCTATGAAAAACTGTTTTTT. It encodes CASSLDPPGIYEKLFF.

This clonotype was observed at least ten times. This chain links TRBV2 with TRBJ2-5; D may be TRBD1 or TRBD2 (5 bases each). Germline CDR1 is SNHLY and CDR2 is FYNNEI. This CDR3 is 11 amino acids long. V lost 8 bases and J lost 5, with 9 bases in between. Written as DNA, the CDR3 is TGTGCCAGCTCCGAGGGGGAGACCCAGTACTTC. Amino acid sequence: CASSEGETQYF.